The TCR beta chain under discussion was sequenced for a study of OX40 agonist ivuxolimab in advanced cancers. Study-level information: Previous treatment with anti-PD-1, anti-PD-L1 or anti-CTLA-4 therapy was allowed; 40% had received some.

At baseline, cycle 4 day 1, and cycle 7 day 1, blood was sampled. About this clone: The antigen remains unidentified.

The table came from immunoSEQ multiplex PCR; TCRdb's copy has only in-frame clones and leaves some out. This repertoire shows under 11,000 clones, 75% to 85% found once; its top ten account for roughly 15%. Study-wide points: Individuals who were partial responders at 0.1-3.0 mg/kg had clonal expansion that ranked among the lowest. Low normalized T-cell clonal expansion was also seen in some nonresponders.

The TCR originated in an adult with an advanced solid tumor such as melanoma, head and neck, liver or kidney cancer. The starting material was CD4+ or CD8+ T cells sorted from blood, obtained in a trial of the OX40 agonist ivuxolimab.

CDR3 amino acids: CASSLTLDYEQYF. The CDR3 region has the DNA TGTGCCAGCAGCTTAACCCTTGACTACGAGCAGTACTTC. The gene calls are TRBV7-9 and TRBJ2-7; D is ambiguous. The CDR3 runs to 13 residues. Germline V gene sequence: CDR1 SEHNR, CDR2 FQNEAQ (reference sequence). V lost 2 bases to trimming and J lost 3 bases, with 8 bases between them.